This T cell receptor (beta chain) originates from a study of shared clonotypes between healthy human individuals. Study as a whole: Three plates each covered CD4 naive and memory; CD8 naive two, CD8 memory one.

Deep-level running was used for the assay. Sorted subsets were amplified in replicate PCRs using 200 ng DNA, 30,000 to 35,000 T cell genomes. TCRdb's table, derived via immunoSEQ multiplex PCR, lists solely in-frame clones and lacks some. Here the sample spans around 1.6 million clones, roughly 98% being singletons. The source of this sequence is a man younger than 40 in good health. The sequencing sample was made of naive CD4+ T cells sorted from blood. Indicated subset: CD45RA+ positively selected.

The CDR3 nucleotides read TGTGCCAGCAAAGTCGACAGGGGGCCCGGGGAGCTGTTTTTT. This codes for CASKVDRGPGELFF. The chain carries TRBV7-7 and TRBJ2-2; TRBD1 matches at 10 bases. The CDR3 sequence is 14 residues long. V lost 7 bases and J lost 6; bases outside the gene matches: 5. Germline loops: CDR1 SSHAT, CDR2 FNYEAQ (reference sequence).